These 9 T cell receptor beta chains share one sample of origin, sequenced in a study of T cells after posttransplantation cyclophosphamide. Busulfan-fludarabine conditioning, marrow transplant, and cyclophosphamide on days +3 and +4 were administered. Profiled with immunoSEQ multiplex PCR; TCRdb holds only in-frame clones, not every one. This sample has over 3,500 clones, with 70% to 80% found just once. Specimen: PBMCs, collected after allogeneic stem cell transplant with posttransplant cyclophosphamide. Source of these receptors: a male patient in his 40s who received an allogeneic stem cell transplant from a related donor, was CMV-positive, and had acute and chronic GVHD. The graft donor may be the source of some T cells.

This clone has more than one count but fewer than ten. J is TRBJ1-1 and V is TRBV11-3; D gene uncertain. The CDR3 totals 14 residues. V was cut by 6 bases and J by 1 base, with 12 bases left in between. Germline V gene data show CDR1 as SGHNT and CDR2 as YENEEA. For the CDR3, the DNA is TGTGCCAGCAGACCGGGTTTAGGGAACACTGAAGCTTTCTTT. It is translated as CASRPGLGNTEAFF.

This clone appeared once. The chain carries TRBV4-3 and TRBJ2-1; D is unclear. The germline V gene has CDR1 LGHNA and CDR2 YSLEER. V shed 3 bases and J shed 5 bases, with 8 bases lying between them. The CDR3 loop spans 13 amino acids. In DNA, the CDR3 is TGCGCCAGCAGCCAGTACTTTAACAATGAGCAGTTCTTC. This gives the protein CASSQYFNNEQFF.

V usage is TRBV11-1 and J usage is TRBJ2-1; 11 nucleotides agree with TRBD1. The V gene end was trimmed by 1 base and the J gene end by 5 bases; junction bases not matched to a gene: 7. CDR1 is SGHAT and CDR2 is FQDESV in the germline V gene (reference sequence). The CDR3 is 17 amino acids. As DNA, the CDR3 is TGTGCCAGCAGCTTAGACTTGGACAGGGGGCTAAACAATGAGCAGTTCTTC. It codes for CASSLDLDRGLNNEQFF.

This clone was detected a few times. The gene calls are TRBV13 and TRBJ2-7; maybe TRBD2 (5 bases). The CDR3 extends over 12 amino acids. Germline values: CDR1 PRHDT, CDR2 FYEKMQ (reference sequence). Trimming pared 6 bases from V and 3 bases from J, leaving 9 bases between. This CDR3 reads CASSARDYEQYF. The CDR3 DNA reads TGTGCCAGCAGTGCACGGGACTACGAGCAGTACTTC. The full variable domain, completed using reference TRBV13 and TRBJ2-7, is AAGVIQSPRHLIKEKRETATLKCYPIPRHDTVYWYQQGPGQDPQFLISFYEKMQSDKGSIPDRFSAQQFSDYHSELNMSSLELGDSALYFCASSARDYEQYFGPGTRLTVT.

This chain links TRBV5-6 with TRBJ1-1; 11 positions agree with TRBD1. Trimming at V came to 4 bases and at J to 4 bases, leaving 12 bases not matched to a gene. The germline CDR1 and CDR2 sequences are SGHDT and YYEEEE. This CDR3 has 17 residues. The CDR3 DNA is TGTGCCAGCAGCGGGGGACAGGGGGTGGTATCGATCACTGAAGCTTTCTTT. Translating gives CASSGGQGVVSITEAFF.

The chain links TRBV6-1 to TRBJ2-7, with 9 bases lining up with TRBD1. The CDR3 consists of 14 residues. Germline V lookup: CDR1 MNHNS, CDR2 SASEGT. V shed 8 bases and J 3 bases; nucleotides not matched to a gene: 8. The CDR3 loop reads CASGQGQGYYEQYF. The CDR3 region has the DNA TGTGCCAGCGGGCAGGGACAGGGATACTACGAGCAGTACTTC.

CDR3 loop: CASSSHGGPTDTQYF. The CDR3 DNA follows: TGTGCCAGCAGCTCCCACGGAGGGCCAACAGATACGCAGTATTTT. This rearrangement joins TRBV11-3 to TRBJ2-3; TRBD2 is a possible D gene (6 bases). The CDR3 sequence is 15 residues long. Trimming took off 4 bases at V and 3 bases at J, with 14 bases between the two ends. The germline CDR1 and CDR2 sequences are SGHNT and YENEEA.

This rearrangement joins TRBV4-1 to TRBJ2-3; 8 bases fit TRBD1. Trimming took 0 bases from V and 0 from J; bases not matched to a gene: 2. Germline values: CDR1 MGHRA, CDR2 YSYEKL. This CDR3 has 16 residues. In DNA form, the CDR3 reads TGCGCCAGCAGCCAAGATCGACAGGGGAGCACAGATACGCAGTATTTT. It is translated as CASSQDRQGSTDTQYF.

The genes are TRBV19 and TRBJ1-2, with TRBD1 matching over 10 bases. Germline assignment: CDR1 LNHDA and CDR2 SQIVND (reference sequence). This CDR3 has 13 amino acids. Germline trimming cut 3 bases from V and 8 bases from J; bases unmatched to any gene: 3. The CDR3 is CASSIGQGGGYTF. CDR3 bases: TGTGCCAGTAGTATCGGACAGGGGGGAGGCTACACCTTC.